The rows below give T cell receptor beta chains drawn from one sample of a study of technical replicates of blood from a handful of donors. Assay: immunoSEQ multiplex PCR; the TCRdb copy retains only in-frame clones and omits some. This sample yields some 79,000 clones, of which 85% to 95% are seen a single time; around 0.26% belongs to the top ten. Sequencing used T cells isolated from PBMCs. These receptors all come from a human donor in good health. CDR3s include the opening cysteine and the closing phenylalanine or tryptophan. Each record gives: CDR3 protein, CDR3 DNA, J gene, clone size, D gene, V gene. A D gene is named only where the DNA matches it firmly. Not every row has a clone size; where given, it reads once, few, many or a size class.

CASSDNPDRVKTGELFF,TGTGCCAGCAGCGACAACCCGGACAGGGTGAAAACCGGGGAGCTGTTTTTT,TRBJ2-2,.,TRBD1,TRBV9
CASSLASTSVGEGQYF,TGCGCCAGCAGCTTGGCCTCAACCTCTGTCGGGGAGGGGCAGTACTTC,TRBJ2-7,.,TRBD2,TRBV5-1
CASSPRQGDGYTF,TGTGCCAGTAGTCCGCGACAAGGGGATGGCTACACCTTC,TRBJ1-2,.,.,TRBV19
CASSPGQGAWPRETQYF,TGCGCCAGCAGCCCTGGACAGGGGGCATGGCCACGGGAGACCCAGTACTTC,TRBJ2-5,.,TRBD1,TRBV5-1
CASSSTGDENTEAFF,TGTGCCAGCAGTTCTACAGGGGACGAAAACACTGAAGCTTTCTTT,TRBJ1-1,.,TRBD1,TRBV28
CATSRGGTGFNYGYTF,TGTGCCACCAGCAGAGGGGGGACAGGCTTTAACTATGGCTACACCTTC,TRBJ1-2,.,TRBD1,TRBV15
CSGSTGNLREKLFF,TGCAGCGGGTCGACAGGGAACCTGAGGGAAAAACTGTTTTTT,TRBJ1-4,.,TRBD1,TRBV29-1
CASSRGGREVGELFF,TGTGCCAGCAGTAGGGGAGGGCGCGAGGTCGGGGAGCTGTTTTTT,TRBJ2-2,.,TRBD2,TRBV28
CSVAEGNEQFF,TGCAGCGTTGCGGAGGGGAATGAGCAGTTCTTC,TRBJ2-1,.,.,TRBV29-1
CASSAVAGVVYEQYF,TGTGCCAGCAGCGCCGTAGCGGGAGTAGTTTACGAGCAGTACTTC,TRBJ2-7,.,TRBD2,TRBV6-1
CAISEGQAYEQYF,TGTGCCATCAGTGAGGGACAGGCCTACGAGCAGTACTTC,TRBJ2-7,.,TRBD1,TRBV10-3
CAWSLDRGPFTF,TGTGCCTGGAGTTTGGACAGGGGTCCCTTCACCTTC,TRBJ1-2,.,TRBD1,TRBV30
CSANQGGTEAFF,TGCAGCGCTAATCAGGGGGGCACTGAAGCTTTCTTT,TRBJ1-1,.,TRBD1,TRBV29-1
CASSPSGPASNQPQHF,TGTGCCAGCTCACCATCAGGGCCCGCTAGCAATCAGCCCCAGCATTTT,TRBJ1-5,.,.,TRBV18
CASTDILFQQVVF,TGTGCCAGCACCGATATCCTTTTCCAACAAGTGGTCTTC,TRBJ2-1,.,.,TRBV7-6
CASSNSGSSYNEQFF,TGTGCCAGCAGCAATAGCGGGAGCTCCTACAATGAGCAGTTCTTC,TRBJ2-1,.,TRBD2,TRBV4-2
CASSGRDSAYNEQFF,TGTGCCAGCAGCGGCCGGGACAGCGCTTACAATGAGCAGTTCTTC,TRBJ2-1,.,TRBD1,TRBV5-8
CASSPGQGMTSATGNEQFF,TGTGCCAGCAGCCCGGGACAGGGGATGACTAGCGCCACGGGGAATGAGCAGTTCTTC,TRBJ2-1,.,TRBD1,TRBV28
CASNRGSYEQYF,TGTGCCAGCAACCGGGGGTCCTACGAGCAGTACTTC,TRBJ2-7,.,.,TRBV2
CASSPIFRGDYGYTF,TGTGCCAGCAGCCCGATCTTCAGGGGGGACTATGGCTACACCTTC,TRBJ1-2,.,TRBD1,TRBV5-4
CAIGGGQPNEKLFF,TGTGCCATCGGAGGTGGGCAGCCTAATGAAAAACTGTTTTTT,TRBJ1-4,.,.,TRBV10-3
CASSQNAARGRGNTIYF,TGTGCCAGCAGCCAAAATGCAGCGCGGGGGCGTGGAAACACCATATATTTT,TRBJ1-3,.,.,TRBV7-9
CASRPQGSYEQYF,TGTGCCAGCAGGCCGCAGGGTTCCTACGAGCAGTACTTC,TRBJ2-7,once,.,TRBV6-1
CASSRGGDTDTQYF,TGTGCCAGTAGTAGGGGGGGGGACACAGATACGCAGTATTTT,TRBJ2-3,.,TRBD2,TRBV19
CASSFRLAGPVEQFF,TGTGCCAGTAGTTTTCGGCTAGCGGGACCGGTTGAGCAGTTCTTC,TRBJ2-1,.,TRBD2,TRBV19
CASSFLSTDTQYF,TGTGCCAGCAGTTTTCTTAGCACAGATACGCAGTATTTT,TRBJ2-3,.,.,TRBV6-1
CASSYSGTGGYEQYF,TGTGCCAGCAGTTACTCGGGCACAGGGGGCTACGAGCAGTACTTC,TRBJ2-7,.,TRBD1,TRBV6-5
CASSEWARERDQETQYF,TGTGCCAGCAGCGAATGGGCCCGGGAACGGGATCAAGAGACCCAGTACTTC,TRBJ2-5,.,.,TRBV11-3
CATSRDREVSAPVSYEQYF,TGTGCCACCAGCAGAGATAGAGAGGTCAGCGCACCCGTCTCCTACGAGCAGTACTTC,TRBJ2-7,.,.,TRBV15
CASPDRGHYGYTF,TGTGCCAGTCCGGACAGGGGCCACTATGGCTACACCTTC,TRBJ1-2,.,TRBD1,TRBV6-1
CASSRGTSAAGEQFF,TGTGCCAGCAGCCGCGGGACTAGCGCGGCTGGGGAGCAGTTCTTC,TRBJ2-1,.,TRBD2,TRBV14
CASSQGGQGARGNTEAFF,TGCGCCAGCAGCCAAGGGGGACAGGGGGCTCGGGGGAACACTGAAGCTTTCTTT,TRBJ1-1,.,TRBD1,TRBV4-1
CASKGEAGAKNIQYF,TGTGCCAGCAAAGGAGAAGCGGGCGCCAAAAACATTCAGTACTTC,TRBJ2-4,once,.,TRBV5-6
CASSLAPLGPGVYEQYF,TGCGCCAGCAGCTTGGCCCCCTTGGGGCCAGGTGTCTACGAGCAGTACTTC,TRBJ2-7,once,.,TRBV5-1
CASSWTGFSNTEAFF,TGTGCCAGCAGTTGGACAGGGTTCTCGAACACTGAAGCTTTCTTT,TRBJ1-1,.,TRBD1,TRBV28
CASSLGTGHQPQHF,TGTGCCAGCAGTTTAGGGACAGGGCATCAGCCCCAGCATTTT,TRBJ1-5,.,TRBD1,TRBV28
CASSEVRNRDYEQYF,TGTGCCAGCAGTGAAGTGCGGAACCGAGACTACGAGCAGTACTTC,TRBJ2-7,once,.,TRBV2
CASSGDSLNYGYTF,TGTGCCAGCAGCGGGGACAGTCTTAACTATGGCTACACCTTC,TRBJ1-2,.,TRBD1,TRBV5-6
CASSPTDNQPQHF,TGTGCCAGCAGCCCGACAGATAATCAGCCCCAGCATTTT,TRBJ1-5,.,.,TRBV5-5
CASSQGLAGGPGETQYF,TGTGCCAGCAGCCAAGGACTAGCGGGGGGGCCAGGGGAGACCCAGTACTTC,TRBJ2-5,.,TRBD2,TRBV7-6
CASSGLAGGDNEQFF,TGTGCCAGCAGTGGACTAGCGGGGGGTGACAATGAGCAGTTCTTC,TRBJ2-1,.,TRBD2,TRBV6-1
CASGGTGDYTEAFF,TGTGCTAGTGGAGGGACAGGCGATTACACTGAAGCTTTCTTT,TRBJ1-1,.,TRBD1,TRBV12-5
CASSIPGQRTETQYF,TGTGCCAGCAGCATCCCGGGACAGAGGACGGAGACCCAGTACTTC,TRBJ2-5,.,TRBD1,TRBV5-6
CAWSPGQGGKLFF,TGTGCCTGGAGCCCGGGACAGGGGGGAAAACTGTTTTTT,TRBJ1-4,.,TRBD1,TRBV30
CASSEGQLNEQFF,TGTGCCAGCAGTGAGGGGCAGCTAAATGAGCAGTTCTTC,TRBJ2-1,.,.,TRBV6-1
CASSQTYSYEQYF,TGTGCCAGCAGCCAAACTTATTCCTACGAGCAGTACTTC,TRBJ2-7,.,.,TRBV14
CASGLVPRTSQRETQYF,TGTGCTAGTGGTTTGGTACCCCGGACTTCTCAGCGGGAGACCCAGTACTTC,TRBJ2-5,.,.,TRBV12-5
CAISESPGLDQETQYF,TGTGCCATCAGTGAGTCCCCGGGACTAGACCAAGAGACCCAGTACTTC,TRBJ2-5,.,TRBD2,TRBV10-3
CASSTRTGEGEKLFF,TGCGCCAGCAGCACCCGGACAGGGGAGGGTGAAAAACTGTTTTTT,TRBJ1-4,.,TRBD1,TRBV5-1
CASSQVGSEYNEQFF,TGTGCCAGCAGCCAAGTTGGTAGCGAGTACAATGAGCAGTTCTTC,TRBJ2-1,.,.,TRBV4-2
CASSWGLAGGLNNEQFF,TGCGCCAGCAGCTGGGGACTAGCGGGGGGGCTCAACAATGAGCAGTTCTTC,TRBJ2-1,.,TRBD2,TRBV5-1
CASSLVISGGATDTQYF,TGTGCCAGCAGCTTGGTCATCTCGGGGGGGGCCACAGATACGCAGTATTTT,TRBJ2-3,.,TRBD2,TRBV5-4
CASSGTSGSSEQFF,TGCGCCAGCAGCGGGACTAGCGGGAGTAGTGAGCAGTTCTTC,TRBJ2-1,.,TRBD2,TRBV5-1
CSVFGGMNTEAFF,TGCAGCGTGTTCGGCGGGATGAACACTGAAGCTTTCTTT,TRBJ1-1,once,.,TRBV29-1
CASSLTTGIPYEQYF,TGTGCCAGCAGCTTAACTACAGGGATCCCCTACGAGCAGTACTTC,TRBJ2-7,.,.,TRBV11-2